What follows are 24 T cell receptor beta chains derived from one specimen sequenced in a study of cytomegalovirus exposure and HLA in healthy donors. PCR involved 60 Vbeta and 13 Jbeta primers. TCRdb's copy holds only in-frame clones and misses some; the assay was immunoSEQ multiplex PCR. The data hold some 170,000 clones, with under 85% observed a single time. The material sequenced was PBMCs. The receptors stem from a human donor in good health.

The rearrangement links TRBV28 to TRBJ2-7, with TRBD2 as a possible D gene (5 bases). This CDR3 region has 14 residues. Germline V gene lookup returns CDR1 MDHEN and CDR2 SYDVKM. V lost 5 bases and J 4 bases, leaving 15 bases between the germline ends. CDR3 bases: TGTGCCAGCAGTGAGAGGGCCCGGGTGTACGAGCAGTACTTC. This translates into CASSERARVYEQYF.

The chain carries TRBV4-1 and TRBJ2-3; possibly TRBD2 for D (5 bases). The CDR3 runs to 14 residues. Between the trimmed V and J ends, which lost 3 bases and 6 bases, there was a span of 13 bases. CDR1 and CDR2 (germline): MGHRA, YSYEKL. The CDR3 sequence is CASSQEGPGDTQYF. In DNA form, the CDR3 reads TGCGCCAGCAGCCAGGAAGGACCGGGGGATACGCAGTATTTT.

V is TRBV15 and J is TRBJ2-7, with 7 bases matching TRBD2. Germline V gene data show CDR1 as LNHNV and CDR2 as YYDKDF (reference sequence). Unmatched junction bases numbered 4, after V lost 0 bases and J lost 5 bases. The CDR3 covers 14 residues. The DNA for the CDR3 is TGTGCCACCAGCAGAGAGGGGGGGTTCCACGAGCAGTACTTC. Translating it yields CATSREGGFHEQYF.

This clone was recorded only once. This chain links TRBV15 with TRBJ2-7, with TRBD2 identical over 9 bases. V dropped 3 bases and J dropped 6; count of bases not matched to a gene: 12. The CDR3 contains 16 residues. CDR1 and CDR2 (germline): LNHNV, YYDKDF (reference sequence). CDR3 nucleotides: TGTGCCACCAGCAGTCCCGGAGGGACTAGCTTAGGCGAGCAGTACTTC. Translated: CATSSPGGTSLGEQYF.

This chain connects TRBV10-3 to TRBJ1-5, with unresolved D. Trimming removed 10 bases from V and 3 bases from J, with 10 bases in between. CDR3 length: 12 residues. Germline CDR1 and CDR2: ENHRY and SYGVKD. The CDR3 sequence: CATRNNNQPQHF. The CDR3 nucleotides are TGTGCCACCCGCAACAACAATCAGCCCCAGCATTTT.

The chain links TRBV19 to TRBJ2-1; D possibly corresponds to TRBD2 (6 bases). V was shortened by 6 bases and J by 12 bases, with 18 bases between the two germline ends. Germline assignment: CDR1 LNHDA and CDR2 SQIVND (reference sequence). The CDR3 totals 13 residues. CDR3 bases: TGTGCCAGTAGCCTCAGACGCCCGGGGGTGCAGTTCTTC. It yields the protein CASSLRRPGVQFF.

The chain has TRBV5-1 and TRBJ1-3; D might be TRBD1 (5 bases). Germline V lookup: CDR1 SGHRS, CDR2 YFSETQ. CDR3 length: 14 residues. Trimming cost V 5 bases and J 1 base, with 10 bases left between them. The CDR3 sequence is CASRRGPSGNTIYF. CDR3 in DNA: TGCGCCAGCAGAAGGGGCCCGTCTGGAAACACCATATATTTT. The full variable domain, completed using reference TRBV5-1 and TRBJ1-3, is KAGVTQTPRYLIKTRGQQVTLSCSPISGHRSVSWYQQTPGQGLQFLFEYFSETQRNKGNFPGRFSGRQFSNSRSEMNVSTLELGDSALYLCASRRGPSGNTIYFGEGSWLTVV.

The chain links TRBV7-9 to TRBJ2-2, with 7 bases aligning to TRBD1. The CDR3 extends over 15 amino acids. The trim removed 5 bases at V and 7 bases at J, leaving 10 bases unmatched. Germline V lookup: CDR1 SEHNR, CDR2 FQNEAQ (reference sequence). The CDR3 DNA sequence: TGTGCCAGCAGCATTCCTGACAGGGTGATCGGGGAGCTGTTTTTT. It specifies CASSIPDRVIGELFF.

This chain connects TRBV5-5 to TRBJ2-1, with TRBD1 as a possible D gene (6 bases). Germline V gene sequence: CDR1 SGHKS, CDR2 YYEKEE (reference sequence). The length of the CDR3 is 11 residues. CDR3 sequence (DNA): TGTGCAACAGGGTTGTACAATGAGCAGTTCTTC. It specifies CATGLYNEQFF.

The V call is TRBV5-6, the J call TRBJ2-7, with 9 bases matching TRBD1. Per the germline V gene, CDR1 is SGHDT and CDR2 is YYEEEE. V dropped 6 bases and J dropped 1; count of bases not matched to a gene: 8. The CDR3 consists of 15 residues. For the CDR3, the DNA is TGTGCCAGCAACCCAACAGGGGGCGCATCCTACGAGCAGTACTTC. Translated: CASNPTGGASYEQYF.

This rearrangement joins TRBV6-6 to TRBJ2-3; tentative D call: TRBD2 (5 bases). Trimming pared 11 bases from V and 6 bases from J, leaving 12 bases between. There are 11 residues in the CDR3. Germline CDR1 and CDR2: MNHNY and SVGAGI (reference sequence). The CDR3 is CALRDRDTQYF. The CDR3 region has the DNA TGTGCCCTCCGGGATAGGGATACGCAGTATTTT.

This clone was picked up a small number of times. The V and J genes are TRBV6-4 and TRBJ1-1; tentative D call: TRBD1 (6 bases). The germline gives CDR1 MRHNA, CDR2 SNTAGT. V was shortened by 6 bases and J by 3 bases, with 14 bases between the two germline ends. This CDR3 spans 14 amino acids. The CDR3 sequence is CASSNTGGDTEAFF. The CDR3 DNA reads as TGTGCCAGCAGCAACACTGGGGGCGACACTGAAGCTTTCTTT.

V is TRBV5-4 and J is TRBJ2-7, with D possibly matching TRBD1 (6 bases). Per the germline V gene, CDR1 is SGHNT and CDR2 is YYREEE (reference sequence). Between the trimmed V and J ends, which lost 2 bases and 2 bases, there was a span of 11 bases. This CDR3 contains 14 residues. Written as DNA, the CDR3 is TGTGCCAGCAGCTTCACACAGGGACCCTACGAGCAGTACTTC. Encoded protein: CASSFTQGPYEQYF.

The chain uses TRBV11-2 and TRBJ2-3; no definite D call. The CDR3 loop spans 12 amino acids. From germline, CDR1 is SGHAT and CDR2 FQNNGV. V lost 6 bases, J lost 5 bases, and 9 bases lay in between. The CDR3 nucleotides read TGTGCCAGCAGACTAAGGCTAGATACGCAGTATTTT. This sequence encodes CASRLRLDTQYF.

The gene calls are TRBV27 and TRBJ1-6; TRBD1 is a possible D gene (5 bases). Trimming pared 5 bases from V and 7 bases from J, leaving 15 bases between. This CDR3 is 15 amino acids long. Germline assignment: CDR1 MNHEY and CDR2 SMNVEV (reference sequence). CDR3 loop: CASSPRGNGNSPLHF. The CDR3 DNA reads TGTGCCAGCAGTCCAAGGGGTAATGGAAATTCACCCCTCCACTTT.

The gene calls are TRBV6-5 and TRBJ1-4, with D possibly matching TRBD1 (5 bases). V dropped 2 bases and J dropped 7 bases, with 14 bases sitting between them. The CDR3 consists of 15 residues. From germline, CDR1 is MNHEY and CDR2 SVGAGI. CDR3: CASSYRGGGVEKLFF. The DNA for the CDR3 is TGTGCCAGCAGTTACCGCGGCGGGGGAGTTGAAAAACTGTTTTTT.

This clone was picked up one time. This chain links TRBV5-1 with TRBJ2-5, with 8 positions matching TRBD1. The DNA end lines up better with TRBJ2-7; the J call may be wrong. Germline-derived CDR1 and CDR2 are SGHRS and YFSETQ. The CDR3 runs 14 residues. The CDR3 reads CASSLGTGTYEQYF. In DNA, the CDR3 is TGCGCCAGCAGCTTAGGGACAGGAACCTACGAGCAGTACTTC.

The chain carries TRBV19 and TRBJ2-7, with D possibly being TRBD2 (5 bases). Germline CDR1 is LNHDA and CDR2 is SQIVND (reference sequence). V was shortened by 3 bases and J by 2 bases, with 14 bases between the two germline ends. This CDR3 contains 15 residues. CDR3 amino acids: CASSISGFGTYEQYF. The CDR3 coding sequence is TGTGCCAGTAGTATTTCTGGGTTCGGGACCTACGAGCAGTACTTC. The full variable domain, in which reference TRBV19 and TRBJ2-7 provide the parts outside the CDR3, is DGGITQSPKYLFRKEGQNVTLSCEQNLNHDAMYWYRQDPGQGLRLIYYSQIVNDFQKGDIAEGYSVSREKKESFPLTVTSAQKNPTAFYLCASSISGFGTYEQYFGPGTRLTVT.

The chain joins TRBV14 to TRBJ2-3, with unresolved D. Trimming stripped 1 base from V and 0 bases from J, with 14 bases between. The CDR3 totals 17 residues. The germline V gene encodes CDR1 SGHDN and CDR2 FVKESK. The CDR3 sequence is CASSQGRRHRSTDTQYF. For the CDR3, the DNA is TGTGCCAGCAGCCAAGGGCGTCGGCACAGAAGCACAGATACGCAGTATTTT.

This clone was recorded a few times. This chain uses TRBV19 with TRBJ2-4, with 7 bases matching TRBD2. This CDR3 comprises 11 residues. Trimming took 8 bases from V and 9 from J; bases not matched to a gene: 4. CDR1 is LNHDA and CDR2 is SQIVND in the germline V gene (reference sequence). In DNA form, the CDR3 reads TGTGCCAGTGGGGGGGTGGGCATTCAGTACTTC. This gives the protein CASGGVGIQYF.

This rearrangement joins TRBV11-1 to TRBJ2-3; no firm D call. Germline V gives CDR1 SGHAT, CDR2 FQDESV (reference sequence). V lost 4 bases, J lost 4 bases, and 12 bases lay in between. The length of the CDR3 is 14 residues. For the CDR3, the DNA is TGTGCCAGCAGCTCAGAAGTCCCACCAGATACGCAGTATTTT. Protein: CASSSEVPPDTQYF.

The V and J genes are TRBV4-3 and TRBJ2-7; D possibly corresponds to TRBD1 (6 bases). The CDR3 runs 16 residues. The V end lost 0 bases, the J end lost 4 bases, and 16 bases lay between the germline ends. Germline V gene sequence: CDR1 LGHNA, CDR2 YSLEER. CDR3 nucleotides: TGCGCCAGCAGCCAAGAGATTCGAAGGGGGATTTACGAGCAGTACTTC. Translation gives CASSQEIRRGIYEQYF.

This clone was seen just once. The J gene is TRBJ1-2, the V gene TRBV5-6, with 8 bases aligning to TRBD1. After removal of 2 bases from V and 2 bases from J, the junction contained 5 bases not matched to a gene. The germline gives CDR1 SGHDT, CDR2 YYEEEE. The CDR3 consists of 15 residues. The CDR3 bases are TGTGCCAGCAGCTTTGGACAGGGAACCAACTATGGCTACACCTTC. This sequence encodes CASSFGQGTNYGYTF.

V gene TRBV29-1 combines with J gene TRBJ2-2, with TRBD1 matching over 8 bases. The germline gives CDR1 SQVTM, CDR2 ANQGSEA. The CDR3 has 15 residues. V gave up 6 bases and J gave up 2 bases; unmatched junction bases: 8. CDR3 sequence: CSVGRDRPNTGELFF. The CDR3 region has the DNA TGCAGCGTCGGCCGGGACAGGCCAAACACCGGGGAGCTGTTTTTT.